These T cell receptor beta chains were read from a single sample in a study of OX40 agonist ivuxolimab in advanced cancers. TCRdb's table, derived via immunoSEQ multiplex PCR, lists solely in-frame clones and lacks some. The repertoire holds approximately 86,000 clones, with about 86% as singletons. The source was CD4+ or CD8+ T cells sorted from blood, collected in a trial of the OX40 agonist ivuxolimab. These receptors originate from an adult with an advanced solid tumor such as melanoma, head and neck, liver or kidney cancer. Both conserved end residues are part of each CDR3. The order of the fields is clone size, J gene, V gene, D gene, CDR3 protein, CDR3 DNA. D genes are given only for firm matches. A row's size may be missing; if present it is once, few, many or a size class.

>many|TRBJ2-3|TRBV30|TRBD1
CAWSLGQGYDTQYF
TGTGCCTGGAGTCTAGGACAGGGCTATGATACGCAGTATTTT
>-|TRBJ1-5|TRBV7-2|-
CASSLSPRGTSQPQHF
TGTGCCAGCAGCTTATCCCCTCGGGGGACGAGTCAGCCCCAGCATTTT
>-|TRBJ1-4|TRBV29-1|-
CSVQRGVDEKLFF
TGCAGCGTACAAAGAGGGGTAGATGAAAAACTGTTTTTT
>once|TRBJ2-3|TRBV19|TRBD2
CAPPPLAGSTDTQYF
TGTGCTCCACCCCCACTAGCGGGTAGCACAGATACGCAGTATTTT
>-|TRBJ1-2|TRBV2|TRBD1
CASRAQGAQTF
TGTGCCAGCAGAGCACAGGGGGCGCAAACCTTC
>-|TRBJ1-4|TRBV6-5|-
CASRPGQTNEKLFF
TGTGCCAGCAGACCGGGACAAACTAATGAAAAACTGTTTTTT
>-|TRBJ2-5|TRBV5-4|TRBD2
CASSRLAGGTQETQYF
TGTGCCAGCAGCCGACTAGCGGGAGGGACCCAAGAGACCCAGTACTTC
>-|TRBJ2-7|TRBV5-4|TRBD2
CASSGPGTSGREQYF
TGTGCCAGCAGCGGACCCGGGACTAGCGGGAGGGAGCAGTACTTC
>few|TRBJ2-2|TRBV7-6|-
CASSLGTTKTGELFF
TGTGCCAGCAGCTTAGGGACGACCAAGACCGGGGAGCTGTTTTTT
>-|TRBJ2-3|TRBV11-3|-
CATWSGLRTDTQYF
TGTGCCACTTGGTCCGGGCTCCGCACAGATACGCAGTATTTT
>-|TRBJ1-5|TRBV11-2|-
CASSSPNQPQHF
TGTGCCAGCAGCTCCCCCAATCAGCCCCAGCATTTT
>-|TRBJ1-2|TRBV27|TRBD1
CASSYRGQGAWGDGYTF
TGTGCCAGCAGTTACCGGGGACAGGGGGCCTGGGGTGATGGCTACACCTTC
>once|TRBJ2-2|TRBV5-1|-
CASSLRGGVATGELFF
TGCGCCAGCAGCTTGAGGGGAGGCGTAGCCACCGGGGAGCTGTTTTTT
>-|TRBJ1-5|TRBV19|TRBD1
CASSIVQGRNQPQHF
TGTGCCAGTAGTATAGTACAGGGGAGGAATCAGCCCCAGCATTTT
>-|TRBJ2-1|TRBV7-7|-
CASSRDFYNEQFF
TGTGCTAGCAGCCGGGACTTTTACAATGAGCAGTTCTTC
>-|TRBJ2-3|TRBV9|-
CASSVDLSTDTQYF
TGTGCCAGCAGCGTAGATCTCAGCACAGATACGCAGTATTTT
>-|TRBJ2-3|TRBV11-3|-
CASSLDQGSPQYF
TGTGCCAGCAGCTTGGATCAGGGATCTCCGCAGTATTTT
>-|TRBJ1-6|TRBV6-1|-
CASHPPAYNSPLHF
TGTGCCAGCCACCCCCCGGCATATAATTCACCCCTCCACTTT
>-|TRBJ1-2|TRBV7-2|-
CASSLSGRGDYGYTF
TGTGCCAGCAGCCTCTCTGGCCGGGGGGACTATGGCTACACCTTC
>once|TRBJ2-5|TRBV5-1|-
CASSLARFQETQYF
TGCGCCAGCAGCTTGGCGCGGTTCCAAGAGACCCAGTACTTC
>-|TRBJ1-1|TRBV29-1|TRBD1
CSGTTGSEAFF
TGCAGCGGGACGACAGGGTCTGAAGCTTTCTTT
>-|TRBJ2-1|TRBV18|-
CASSPPGRGAPINEQFF
TGTGCCAGCTCACCACCAGGAAGGGGGGCTCCAATCAATGAGCAGTTCTTC
>-|TRBJ1-1|TRBV29-1|-
CSVQILLAGNTEAFF
TGCAGCGTACAGATTCTCCTTGCTGGGAACACTGAAGCTTTCTTT
>-|TRBJ2-7|TRBV25-1|-
CASSDYFNEQYF
TGTGCCAGCAGTGACTATTTTAACGAGCAGTACTTC
>-|TRBJ1-2|TRBV16|TRBD1
CASSHQGDYGYTF
TGTGCCAGCAGCCATCAGGGGGACTATGGCTACACCTTC
>-|TRBJ2-1|TRBV5-1|TRBD2
CASSRKWTSGGAYNEQFF
TGCGCCAGCAGCCGAAAATGGACTAGCGGGGGGGCTTACAATGAGCAGTTCTTC
>few|TRBJ1-1|TRBV14|TRBD1
CASSRTTGLNTEAFF
TGTGCCAGCAGCCGAACGACAGGGTTGAACACTGAAGCTTTCTTT
>-|TRBJ1-1|TRBV4-1|TRBD1
CASSQGVFNRGNTEAFF
TGCGCCAGCAGCCAAGGTGTCTTTAACAGGGGGAACACTGAAGCTTTCTTT
>-|TRBJ1-2|TRBV27|-
CASSLSVRDGYTF
TGTGCCAGCAGTTTATCGGTTCGCGATGGCTACACCTTC
>-|TRBJ1-3|TRBV11-3|TRBD1
CASSPRPDRALGNTIYF
TGTGCCAGCAGCCCCCGCCCAGACAGGGCTCTTGGAAACACCATATATTTT
>-|TRBJ2-3|TRBV30|TRBD1
CAWSRRGRADTQYF
TGTGCCTGGAGTCGCAGGGGGCGCGCAGATACGCAGTATTTT
>-|TRBJ1-1|TRBV6-5|-
CASCYGGGTEAFF
TGTGCCAGCTGTTATGGGGGGGGGACTGAAGCTTTCTTT
>-|TRBJ2-1|TRBV6-5|-
CASKRAQEQFF
TGTGCCAGCAAAAGGGCACAAGAGCAGTTCTTC
>-|TRBJ2-3|TRBV7-2|-
CASSDHGLNTDTQYF
TGTGCCAGCAGCGACCATGGACTTAACACAGATACGCAGTATTTT